This entry lists 11 T cell receptor beta chains sequenced from one sample in a study of early T cells in non-severe SARS-CoV-2 infection. TCRdb passed the 5' RACE reads through MiXCR, listing each CDR3 protein once. The sample has some 60,000 distinct CDR3 sequences; 10% to 15% are singletons. The source material was whole blood. The receptor set was obtained from an adult who was a healthcare worker with PCR-confirmed SARS-CoV-2 infection or an uninfected control (not recorded which).

This clonotype was counted many times. The chain carries TRBV28 and TRBJ1-3, with 10 bases identical to TRBD1. CDR1 is MDHEN, CDR2 SYDVKM, per germline. V shed 6 bases, J shed 6 bases, and the junction held 8 bases outside the gene matches. The CDR3 is 15 residues long. The CDR3 loop is CASSPAGTGENTIYF. In DNA form, the CDR3 reads TGTGCCAGCAGCCCCGCCGGGACAGGGGAAAACACCATATATTTT.

This clonotype came up many times. V and J are TRBV6-5 and TRBJ1-3; TRBD1 is a possible D gene (5 bases). The CDR3 has 17 amino acids. From germline, CDR1 is MNHEY and CDR2 SVGAGI. The ends were cut back, 0 bases at V and 2 bases at J, with 14 bases in the middle. CDR3 sequence: CASSYSIGLGAGNTIYF. In DNA form, the CDR3 reads TGTGCCAGCAGTTACTCGATAGGACTGGGGGCTGGAAACACCATATATTTT.

The table lists this clonotype with many counts. Germline is not matched at one junction end, which may reflect a read error. The CDR3 is CASSLSGRGGQETQYF. CDR3 coding DNA: TGTGCTAGCAGCTTATCTGGTCGGGGGGGCCAAGAGACCCAGTACTTC. The chain carries TRBV7-7 and TRBJ2-5, with TRBD2 identical over 8 bases. This CDR3 has 16 amino acids. Germline lookup yields CDR1 SSHAT and CDR2 FNYEAQ (reference sequence).

The rearrangement links TRBV10-2 to TRBJ1-2, with TRBD1 identical over 8 bases. The CDR3 has 14 amino acids. V trimming: 3 bases; J trimming: 4 bases; junction bases outside the gene matches: 4. The germline gives CDR1 WSHSY, CDR2 SAAADI. The CDR3 sequence is CASSDPGQGYGYTF. The CDR3 bases are TGCGCCAGCAGTGATCCTGGACAGGGCTATGGCTACACCTTC.

The CDR3 loop reads CASSLAPASGRGNNEQFF. The CDR3 nucleotides read TGTGCCAGCAGCTTAGCGCCGGCTAGCGGGAGAGGAAACAATGAGCAGTTCTTC. The chain joins TRBV7-8 to TRBJ2-1, with 10 bases lining up with TRBD2. CDR3 length: 18 residues. The ends lost 0 bases at V and 5 bases at J; junction bases unmatched: 10. Germline CDR1 is SGHVS and CDR2 is FQNEAQ.

The chain has TRBV14 and TRBJ2-1, with 9 bases identical to TRBD1. J was trimmed by 7 bases and V by 5 bases; bases with no gene match: 12. The CDR3 is made up of 16 amino acids. CDR1 and CDR2 (germline): SGHDN, FVKESK. Here the CDR3 DNA reads TGTGCCAGCAGCGCAATTACAGGGGGCGCAGATAATGAGCAGTTCTTC. Protein product: CASSAITGGADNEQFF.

This clonotype was found many times. J is TRBJ2-2 and V is TRBV7-3, with 7 bases matching TRBD2. CDR3 size: 15 residues. The V and J ends lost 0 bases and 7 bases, in that order; junction bases with no gene match: 5. CDR1 SGHTA and CDR2 FQGTGA come from the germline V gene. The chain's CDR3 is CASSLTGGGLGELFF. The CDR3 DNA follows: TGTGCCAGCAGCTTAACTGGCGGGGGACTCGGGGAGCTGTTTTTT.

The V gene is TRBV12-3 or TRBV12-4, the J gene TRBJ1-2; D unresolved. The CDR3 has 15 residues. With 0 bases removed from V and 8 bases from J, the gap between germline ends came to 16 bases. The CDR3 DNA reads TGTGCCAGCAGTTTAGCGGGTAGAACTTCAGCGGGCTACACCTTC. This encodes CASSLAGRTSAGYTF.

The sample holds many counts of this clonotype. The genes are TRBV7-9 and TRBJ2-3; no definite D call. Germline values: CDR1 SEHNR, CDR2 FQNEAQ (reference sequence). The CDR3 has 11 amino acids. Trimming pared 0 bases from V and 6 bases from J, leaving 1 base between. In nucleotides, the CDR3 is TGTGCCAGCAGCTTAGCCGATACGCAGTATTTT. Translating it yields CASSLADTQYF.

This clonotype was found many times. This rearrangement joins TRBV7-9 to TRBJ1-1; D ambiguous. This CDR3 is 14 amino acids long. From germline, CDR1 is SEHNR and CDR2 FQNEAQ (reference sequence). V gave up 5 bases and J gave up 5 bases, with 15 bases separating them. Here the CDR3 DNA reads TGTGCCAGCAGCCAACTAACGGGAGGGACTGAAGCTTTCTTT. This translates into CASSQLTGGTEAFF.

This clonotype was detected only a few times. The rearrangement uses TRBV19 and TRBJ1-4; 8 bases fit TRBD1. Germline lookup yields CDR1 LNHDA and CDR2 SQIVND (reference sequence). The CDR3 totals 13 residues. The V segment lost 5 bases and the J segment 8 bases; nucleotides outside the gene matches: 4. Here the CDR3 reads CASSVRQGEKLFF. CDR3 in DNA: TGTGCCAGTAGTGTTCGACAGGGGGAAAAACTGTTTTTT. Complete variable domain (other parts from reference TRBV19 and TRBJ1-4): DGGITQSPKYLFRKEGQNVTLSCEQNLNHDAMYWYRQDPGQGLRLIYYSQIVNDFQKGDIAEGYSVSREKKESFPLTVTSAQKNPTAFYLCASSVRQGEKLFFGSGTQLSVL.